Listed below are T cell receptor beta chains from one sample, sequenced in a study of identical twins. In TCRdb, the 5' RACE reads were re-called with MiXCR into one record per CDR3 protein. The data contain approximately 630,000 distinct CDR3 sequences, under 8.5% of them seen just once; the ten biggest clones take up around 1.6%. These data also featured in a second study, about yellow fever vaccine responses in identical twins.

Material for sequencing was PBMCs. Every receptor here comes from a woman between 18 and 30 years old in good health. CDR3s include the opening cysteine and the closing phenylalanine or tryptophan. A D gene is named only where the DNA matches it firmly. Expanded clones are given a class, and other clones once, few, many or no size at all.

abundance	j_gene	v_gene	d_gene	CDR3aa	CDR3nt
few	TRBJ2-1	TRBV25-1	-	CASSGPDNEQFF	TGTGCCAGCAGTGGCCCGGACAATGAGCAGTTCTTC
-	TRBJ2-5	TRBV28	-	CASSFQGIGETQYF	TGTGCCAGCAGCTTCCAGGGCATAGGGGAGACCCAGTACTTC
few	TRBJ2-5	TRBV3-1	-	CASSSLPSSGLEETQYF	TGTGCCAGCAGCTCCCTCCCTAGTTCGGGTTTAGAGGAGACCCAGTACTTC
few	TRBJ2-7	TRBV5-1	-	CASSLAPWEQYF	TGCGCCAGCAGCTTGGCCCCCTGGGAGCAGTACTTC
-	TRBJ2-7	TRBV5-5	-	CASSLGLGSYEQYF	TGTGCCAGCAGCTTGGGACTAGGTTCCTACGAGCAGTACTTC
-	TRBJ2-2	TRBV12-3/TRBV12-4	TRBD2	CASRRSGDTGELFF	TGTGCCAGCAGAAGGAGCGGGGACACCGGGGAGCTGTTTTTT
many	TRBJ2-5	TRBV20-1	-	CSALSDYSQETQYF	TGCAGCGCCCTTTCCGACTACAGTCAAGAGACCCAGTACTTC
few	TRBJ2-2	TRBV5-1	-	CASSLTGSPNTGELFF	TGCGCCAGCAGCTTGACAGGGAGCCCAAACACCGGGGAGCTGTTTTTT
many	TRBJ1-1	TRBV12-3/TRBV12-4	-	CASSKPGKNTEAFF	TGTGCCAGCAGTAAACCAGGGAAGAACACTGAAGCTTTCTTT
many	TRBJ2-1	TRBV5-1	TRBD1	CASSLGTGQGSYNEQFF	TGCGCCAGCAGCTTGGGAACGGGACAGGGATCCTACAATGAGCAGTTCTTC
-	TRBJ2-4	TRBV6-1	TRBD2	CASSEARLAGLNIQYF	TGTGCCAGCAGTGAAGCGCGGCTAGCGGGGCTTAACATTCAGTACTTC
few	TRBJ1-5	TRBV12-3/TRBV12-4	TRBD1	CASSPDRGTGNQPQHF	TGTGCCAGCAGCCCCGACAGGGGAACAGGTAATCAGCCCCAGCATTTT
many	TRBJ1-1	TRBV5-1	-	CASSLGDRRRGSMNTEAFF	TGCGCCAGCAGCTTGGGAGACCGGAGACGGGGATCCATGAACACTGAAGCTTTCTTT
-	TRBJ1-2	TRBV29-1	-	CSVAGVLGYGYTF	TGCAGCGTCGCCGGGGTATTGGGCTATGGCTACACCTTC
-	TRBJ2-7	TRBV7-3	-	CASKLLREQYF	TGTGCCAGCAAACTCCTCAGGGAGCAGTACTTC
many	TRBJ2-3	TRBV24-1	-	CATSDLRDPGGEDTQYF	TGTGCCACCAGTGATTTGAGGGACCCTGGTGGAGAAGATACGCAGTATTTT
-	TRBJ1-1	TRBV25-1	-	CASSVLGDSEAFF	TGTGCCAGCAGTGTACTAGGCGACTCTGAAGCTTTCTTT
few	TRBJ2-1	TRBV20-1	TRBD2	CSATAPGLALNEQFF	TGCAGTGCTACAGCGCCGGGACTAGCCCTCAATGAGCAGTTCTTC
few	TRBJ2-5	TRBV5-4	TRBD1	CASSFSGQGAGETQYF	TGTGCCAGCAGCTTTTCCGGACAGGGGGCGGGGGAGACCCAGTACTTC
-	TRBJ1-1	TRBV6-5	-	CASTPDMIEAFF	TGTGCCAGCACCCCGGACATGATTGAAGCTTTCTTT
few	TRBJ2-2	TRBV28	-	CASSLWSESTNTGELFF	TGTGCCAGCAGTTTATGGTCGGAGAGTACGAACACCGGGGAGCTGTTTTTT
few	TRBJ2-1	TRBV6-2/TRBV6-3	-	CASSYPAPEYNEQFF	TGTGCCAGCAGTTACCCGGCCCCAGAGTACAATGAGCAGTTCTTC
few	TRBJ2-5	TRBV27	TRBD2	CASSFTSGRSGTQYF	TGTGCCAGCAGTTTTACTAGCGGGAGGTCGGGGACCCAGTACTTC
many	TRBJ2-1	TRBV5-1	TRBD2	CASSLAASGGFVSYNEQFF	TGCGCCAGCAGCTTGGCTGCTAGCGGGGGCTTCGTCTCCTACAATGAGCAGTTCTTC
many	TRBJ1-5	TRBV21-1	-	CASATLGQGNQPQHF	TGTGCCAGCGCAACCCTGGGACAGGGGAATCAGCCCCAGCATTTT
-	TRBJ2-7	TRBV20-1	-	CSARGGGDYEQYF	TGCAGTGCTAGAGGCGGCGGAGACTACGAGCAGTACTTC
few	TRBJ1-3	TRBV11-2	-	CASSRGHDLSGNTIYF	TGTGCCAGCAGCCGCGGACACGACCTCTCTGGAAACACCATATATTTT
few	TRBJ2-1	TRBV15	TRBD1	CATSRVPGQGVDEQFF	TGTGCCACCAGCAGGGTACCGGGACAGGGGGTCGATGAGCAGTTCTTC
-	TRBJ2-2	TRBV5-4	TRBD1	CASSLAWGTGNTGELFF	TGTGCCAGCAGCTTGGCCTGGGGGACAGGGAACACCGGGGAGCTGTTTTTT
many	TRBJ2-5	TRBV29-1	-	CSCDKYQETQYF	TGCAGCTGTGACAAGTACCAAGAGACCCAGTACTTC
many	TRBJ2-7	TRBV12-3/TRBV12-4	-	CASSSNTGTGLYF	TGTGCCAGCAGTTCCAACACCGGCACCGGGTTGTACTTC
many	TRBJ2-1	TRBV12-3/TRBV12-4	TRBD1	CASKLQDRVIGEQFF	TGTGCCAGCAAATTACAGGACAGGGTGATCGGTGAGCAGTTCTTC
few	TRBJ1-1	TRBV20-1	-	CSASRGAFYTEAFF	TGCAGTGCTAGCAGGGGCGCATTCTACACTGAAGCTTTCTTT
many	TRBJ2-2	TRBV11-2	-	CASSLGLGGLPYTGELFF	TGTGCCAGCAGCTTAGGGTTGGGGGGCCTCCCCTACACCGGGGAGCTGTTTTTT
few	TRBJ2-5	TRBV5-1	-	CASSHSGGELQETQYF	TGCGCCAGCAGCCACAGCGGAGGGGAGCTCCAAGAGACCCAGTACTTC
-	TRBJ2-2	TRBV10-3	-	CAISESPRVGGELFF	TGTGCCATCAGTGAGTCGCCCAGGGTTGGCGGGGAGCTGTTTTTT
-	TRBJ2-1	TRBV5-1	-	CASNLVSGYNEQFF	TGCGCCAGCAATCTCGTTAGCGGCTACAATGAGCAGTTCTTC
few	TRBJ2-2	TRBV9	TRBD1	CASSVRTGSTGELFF	TGTGCCAGCAGCGTAAGGACAGGGAGCACCGGGGAGCTGTTTTTT
-	TRBJ2-5	TRBV4-1	TRBD2	CASSQDKRLAGVRETQYF	TGCGCCAGCAGCCAAGATAAACGGCTAGCGGGAGTTAGAGAGACCCAGTACTTC
-	TRBJ1-1	TRBV6-5	-	CASSYSPIVTSRMNTEAFF	TGTGCCAGCAGTTACTCGCCGATCGTGACAAGCCGAATGAACACTGAAGCTTTCTTT
many	TRBJ1-1	TRBV10-3	-	CAISDGRKGDTEAFF	TGTGCCATCAGTGATGGGAGGAAAGGGGACACTGAAGCTTTCTTT
few	TRBJ2-1	TRBV19	TRBD2	CASRAGTSGNDEQFF	TGTGCCAGTAGAGCCGGGACTAGCGGGAACGATGAGCAGTTCTTC
many	TRBJ1-4	TRBV12-3/TRBV12-4	TRBD1	CASTSPGQGFLKLFF	TGTGCCAGCACCTCCCCGGGACAGGGCTTCCTAAAACTGTTTTTT
many	TRBJ1-2	TRBV12-3/TRBV12-4	-	CASRNRAPYGYTF	TGTGCCAGCAGAAACAGGGCCCCGTATGGCTACACCTTC
many	TRBJ1-1	TRBV7-2	-	CASSFQRLNTEAFF	TGTGCCAGCAGCTTTCAGCGACTGAACACTGAAGCTTTCTTT
few	TRBJ1-2	TRBV6-1	-	CASKAGQINYGYTF	TGTGCCAGCAAAGCGGGACAAATAAACTATGGCTACACCTTC
once	TRBJ1-1	TRBV7-9	-	CACSLLNTEAFF	TGTGCCTGCAGCTTACTGAACACTGAAGCTTTCTTT
many	TRBJ1-1	TRBV5-1	TRBD1	CASSLGTGGPNTEAFF	TGCGCCAGCAGCCTCGGGACAGGGGGGCCGAACACTGAAGCTTTCTTT
few	TRBJ2-3	TRBV3-1	TRBD2	CASSQVSGLAGYRHTQYF	TGTGCCAGCAGCCAAGTCTCGGGACTAGCGGGGTATCGGCATACGCAGTATTTT